The entry below gives a single T cell receptor (beta chain) sequence along with its context. The data derive from a study of CD8 T cells in Susac syndrome. Random hexamers were used to reverse transcribe the RNA input (roughly 0.5 to 1 ug). TCRdb processed the immunoSEQ multiplex PCR reads anew with MiXCR; each CDR3 protein has one entry. This table holds 200,000 to 300,000 distinct CDR3 sequences, almost 97% found once. The T cells that were sequenced for TCR beta were CD8+ and CD4+ cells from blood. In germline, CDR1 is SGDLS, CDR2 YYNGEE. Trimming cost V 4 bases and J 5 bases, with 15 bases left between them. This CDR3 has 14 residues.

The chain links TRBV9 to TRBJ2-5; D assignment may be TRBD1 or TRBD2 (5 bases each). Source material: CD4+ T cells from PBMCs. This TCR came from a human donor with Susac syndrome. CDR3 in DNA: TGTGCCAGCAGCCCCCGAGTGGGGGTTGAGACCCAGTACTTC. Translated: CASSPRVGVETQYF.